The 22 T cell receptor beta chains presented below share a single source sample, sequenced in a study of cytomegalovirus exposure and HLA in healthy donors. The PCR made use of 60 Vbeta and 13 Jbeta primers. Sequencing used immunoSEQ multiplex PCR; TCRdb keeps in-frame clones, though not all of them. Of under 200,000 clones listed, 70% to 90% were seen once; the top ten hold roughly 1.9%. Sequenced sample: PBMCs. These TCRs come from a woman aged 18-29 years in good health and CMV-seronegative.

This chain joins TRBV28 and TRBJ2-7, with D possibly TRBD1 on 7 matching bases. The ends were cut back, 6 bases at V and 1 base at J, with 16 bases in the middle. The CDR3 is made up of 15 amino acids. Germline CDR1 and CDR2: MDHEN and SYDVKM. CDR3: CASSLPGDRSYEQYF. In DNA, the CDR3 is TGTGCCAGCAGCCTCCCGGGGGACAGATCCTACGAGCAGTACTTC.

CDR3 DNA sequence: TGTGCCAGCAGTGCTCGGGGATGGGATAATGAGCAGTTCTTC. Encoded protein: CASSARGWDNEQFF. The genes are TRBV2 and TRBJ2-1; perhaps TRBD2 as D (5 bases). The V gene's germline CDR1 is SNHLY and CDR2 FYNNEI. The CDR3 is 14 amino acids. V was shortened by 4 bases and J by 7 bases, with 14 bases between the two germline ends.

This clone was observed once. The chain combines TRBV28 with TRBJ2-2; D might be TRBD1 (6 bases). The CDR3 spans 13 residues. Trimming removed 3 bases at V and 8 bases at J, with 10 bases between. Germline loops: CDR1 MDHEN, CDR2 SYDVKM. CDR3 protein: CASSFPQGGELFF. In nucleotides, the CDR3 is TGTGCCAGCAGTTTCCCACAGGGAGGGGAGCTGTTTTTT.

The chain employs TRBV19 and TRBJ1-5, with a weak D call TRBD1 (5 bases). The CDR3 length is 15 residues. V lost 5 bases to trimming and J lost 0 bases, with 11 bases between them. Germline lookup yields CDR1 LNHDA and CDR2 SQIVND (reference sequence). The CDR3 coding sequence is TGTGCCAGTAGTCAGACAGATTATAGCAATCAGCCCCAGCATTTT. Protein: CASSQTDYSNQPQHF.

Comment on this clone: Other DNA sequences in the sample encode the same CDR3. The rearrangement uses TRBV5-1 and TRBJ1-1; no clear D gene. Germline CDR1 SGHRS, CDR2 YFSETQ. CDR3 length equals 14 residues. Trimming shortened V by 0 bases and J by 4 bases, and 10 bases separated the two germline ends. As DNA, the CDR3 is TGCGCCAGCAGCTTGGCGGGGTCGGGCACTGAAGCTTTCTTT. It translates to CASSLAGSGTEAFF. Full variable domain (outside the CDR3, taken from reference TRBV5-1 and TRBJ1-1): KAGVTQTPRYLIKTRGQQVTLSCSPISGHRSVSWYQQTPGQGLQFLFEYFSETQRNKGNFPGRFSGRQFSNSRSEMNVSTLELGDSALYLCASSLAGSGTEAFFGQGTRLTVV.

This clone has just one count. The chain couples TRBV11-2 to TRBJ2-1, with 8 positions matching TRBD2. Unmatched junction bases numbered 3, after V lost 0 bases and J lost 5 bases. The CDR3 is 15 amino acids. Germline V gene data show CDR1 as SGHAT and CDR2 as FQNNGV. CDR3 in amino acids: CASSLDRGGHNEQFF. CDR3 bases: TGTGCCAGCAGCTTAGATCGGGGGGGGCACAATGAGCAGTTCTTC.

V and J are TRBV6-5 and TRBJ2-7, with D possibly matching TRBD2 (5 bases). Germline values: CDR1 MNHEY, CDR2 SVGAGI. V was shortened by 0 bases and J by 2 bases, with 11 bases between the two germline ends. This CDR3 contains 15 residues. The CDR3 coding sequence is TGTGCCAGCAGTTACTCGGGGAGTCGGGCCTACGAGCAGTACTTC. This translates into CASSYSGSRAYEQYF.

The chain couples TRBV10-3 to TRBJ2-7; D gene unclear. V gave up 2 bases and J gave up 0 bases, with 14 bases separating them. The CDR3 contains 16 residues. Germline-derived CDR1 and CDR2 are ENHRY and SYGVKD. The CDR3 loop reads CAISEIGELSSYEQYF. The CDR3 DNA reads TGTGCCATCAGTGAGATTGGAGAATTAAGCTCCTACGAGCAGTACTTC.

This chain joins TRBV7-2 and TRBJ2-1; 7 nucleotides agree with TRBD2. The germline V gene has CDR1 SGHTA and CDR2 FQGNSA. The CDR3 sequence is 18 residues long. V was pared by 2 bases and J by 2 bases, with 12 bases of the junction left unmatched. The chain's CDR3 is CASSLSAGVYTPYNEQFF. The DNA for the CDR3 is TGTGCCAGCAGCTTAAGCGCGGGGGTCTATACTCCCTACAATGAGCAGTTCTTC. The whole variable domain, filled in from reference TRBV7-2 and TRBJ2-1, reads GAGVSQSPSNKVTEKGKDVELRCDPISGHTALYWYRQSLGQGLEFLIYFQGNSAPDKSGLPSDRFSAERTGGSVSTLTIQRTQQEDSAVYLCASSLSAGVYTPYNEQFFGPGTRLTVL.

The chain uses TRBV27 and TRBJ1-1; 7 bases map to TRBD1. V dropped 6 bases and J dropped 5; count of bases not matched to a gene: 6. The CDR3 totals 13 residues. In germline, CDR1 is MNHEY, CDR2 SMNVEV (reference sequence). The CDR3 DNA reads TGTGCCAGCAGACAGGGGACGTGGACTGAAGCTTTCTTT. Translation: CASRQGTWTEAFF.

This chain joins TRBV5-4 and TRBJ2-3, with D possibly being TRBD2 (6 bases). The V gene's germline CDR1 is SGHNT and CDR2 YYREEE (reference sequence). V was trimmed by 0 bases and J by 2 bases, leaving 13 bases between them. CDR3 length: 16 amino acids. For the CDR3, the DNA is TGTGCCAGCAGCTTGGGGCGGCGGGGTATCACAGATACGCAGTATTTT. Translated: CASSLGRRGITDTQYF.

The chain links TRBV29-1 to TRBJ2-5, with 8 bases lining up with TRBD2. The CDR3 is 17 amino acids. Germline CDR1 and CDR2: SQVTM and ANQGSEA. Losses at the gene ends were 6 bases for V and 0 bases for J; bases not matched to a gene: 15. The CDR3 region is CSVPRAAGAQYQETQYF. CDR3 in DNA: TGCAGCGTCCCGAGGGCAGCGGGGGCGCAGTACCAAGAGACCCAGTACTTC.

The chain carries TRBV5-3 and TRBJ2-1; the D gene is possibly TRBD2 (6 bases). TRBV5-3 is flagged as an ORF with uncertain function. This CDR3 is built from 15 residues. Between the trimmed V and J ends, which lost 5 bases and 6 bases, there was a span of 18 bases. In DNA form, the CDR3 reads TGTGCCAGAAGTAACCGGGAGTCTGATCTCAATGAGCAGTTCTTC. Its translation: CARSNRESDLNEQFF.

This chain joins TRBV6-5 and TRBJ1-2; TRBD1 aligns across 7 bases. This CDR3 comprises 14 residues. V was pared by 5 bases and J by 7 bases, with 10 bases of the junction left unmatched. CDR1 and CDR2 (germline): MNHEY, SVGAGI. CDR3 protein: CASSQTRTGSGYTF. CDR3 nucleotides: TGTGCCAGCAGTCAAACTCGGACAGGAAGTGGCTACACCTTC.

The genes are TRBV2 and TRBJ1-5; tentative D call: TRBD1 (5 bases). Germline V lookup: CDR1 SNHLY, CDR2 FYNNEI. V lost 0 bases, J lost 7 bases, and 13 bases lay in between. The CDR3 extends over 15 amino acids. The CDR3 spells CASSEALWGGQPQHF. The CDR3 nucleotides read TGTGCCAGCAGTGAAGCGCTATGGGGCGGCCAGCCCCAGCATTTT.

The chain employs TRBV7-8 and TRBJ1-1, with 8 nucleotides matching TRBD1. Germline-derived CDR1 and CDR2 are SGHVS and FQNEAQ. With 6 bases clipped from V and 6 bases from J, the junction kept 6 bases outside the gene matches. This CDR3 contains 13 residues. CDR3 sequence reads: CASSKDRGSEAFF. The CDR3 nucleotides read TGTGCCAGCAGTAAAGACAGGGGTTCTGAAGCTTTCTTT.

The CDR3, as DNA: TGTGCCAGCAGTGTACTGACTAGCGGAAAAGAGACCCAGTACTTC. Protein product: CASSVLTSGKETQYF. The V and J genes are TRBV28 and TRBJ2-5, with 9 positions matching TRBD2. Germline V gives CDR1 MDHEN, CDR2 SYDVKM. This CDR3 spans 15 amino acids. Unmatched junction bases numbered 7, after V lost 5 bases and J lost 3 bases.

V is TRBV10-3 and J is TRBJ1-5, with 8 bases identical to TRBD1. Trimming removed 10 bases from V and 2 bases from J; junction bases left unmatched: 7. The CDR3 covers 14 residues. CDR1 and CDR2 from the germline V gene are ENHRY and SYGVKD. The DNA for the CDR3 is TGTGCCACGGGACAGGATGGTGGCAATCAGCCCCAGCATTTT. Its protein product is CATGQDGGNQPQHF.

This chain joins TRBV7-3 and TRBJ1-3, with a weak D call TRBD1 (5 bases). The V gene's germline CDR1 is SGHTA and CDR2 FQGTGA. V was pared by 2 bases and J by 0 bases, with 14 bases between. This CDR3 is built from 17 residues. As DNA, the CDR3 is TGTGCCAGCAGCTTACAGGGCCCGGCTTTCTCTGGAAACACCATATATTTT. Protein product: CASSLQGPAFSGNTIYF.

V and J are TRBV16 and TRBJ2-1, with D uncertain. The CDR3 length is 15 residues. Germline CDR1 reads KGHSY; CDR2 reads FQNENV. Deletions cut 0 bases from V and 1 base from J, with 7 bases between. This CDR3 reads CASSQSSGSYNEQFF. CDR3 DNA: TGTGCCAGCAGCCAATCTTCGGGTTCCTACAATGAGCAGTTCTTC.

This chain uses TRBV19 with TRBJ1-3, with D uncertain. The germline V gene has CDR1 LNHDA and CDR2 SQIVND (reference sequence). This CDR3 comprises 14 residues. Trimming cost V 7 bases and J 0 bases, with 10 bases left between them. This CDR3 reads CASMTMSSGNTIYF. The CDR3 DNA follows: TGTGCCAGTATGACAATGAGCTCTGGAAACACCATATATTTT. The complete variable domain, with remaining parts taken from reference TRBV19 and TRBJ1-3, reads DGGITQSPKYLFRKEGQNVTLSCEQNLNHDAMYWYRQDPGQGLRLIYYSQIVNDFQKGDIAEGYSVSREKKESFPLTVTSAQKNPTAFYLCASMTMSSGNTIYFGEGSWLTVV.

As regards this clone: The identical CDR3 is also encoded by other nucleotide sequences in the sample. The V gene is TRBV4-1, the J gene TRBJ1-2, with D possibly matching TRBD1 (6 bases). The V end lost 6 bases, the J end lost 2 bases, and 16 bases lay between the germline ends. CDR3 size: 15 residues. In germline, CDR1 is MGHRA, CDR2 YSYEKL. CDR3 protein: CASRTTKGQNYGYTF. The CDR3 DNA follows: TGCGCCAGCAGGACCACGAAAGGACAGAACTATGGCTACACCTTC.